This TCR beta chain is drawn from a study of brain metastases from non-small cell lung cancer. Study outcomes and limitations: Metastases had sparse T cells but largely shared repertoires with primaries. Compared with their matched primary tumors, around 60% of brain metastases showed expanded T-cell clones. Fewer infiltrating T cells were found in brain metastases than primaries.

Trimming cost V 7 bases and J 1 base, with 13 bases left between them. This CDR3 comprises 14 residues. CDR1 is MNHEY, CDR2 SVGAGI, per germline. In regard to this clone: As yet, its antigen is unknown.

TCRdb's table, derived via immunoSEQ multiplex PCR, lists solely in-frame clones and lacks some. The sample holds about 7,800 clones, approximately 86% seen once. Sequencing was carried out using primary lung tumor tissue. The source of this sequence is a donor at least 40 years old with non-small cell lung cancer. The chain links TRBV6-5 to TRBJ1-1; D possibly corresponds to TRBD1 (5 bases). The CDR3 is CASNTGTGNTEAFF. The CDR3 DNA sequence: TGTGCCAGCAATACCGGGACGGGGAACACTGAAGCTTTCTTT.